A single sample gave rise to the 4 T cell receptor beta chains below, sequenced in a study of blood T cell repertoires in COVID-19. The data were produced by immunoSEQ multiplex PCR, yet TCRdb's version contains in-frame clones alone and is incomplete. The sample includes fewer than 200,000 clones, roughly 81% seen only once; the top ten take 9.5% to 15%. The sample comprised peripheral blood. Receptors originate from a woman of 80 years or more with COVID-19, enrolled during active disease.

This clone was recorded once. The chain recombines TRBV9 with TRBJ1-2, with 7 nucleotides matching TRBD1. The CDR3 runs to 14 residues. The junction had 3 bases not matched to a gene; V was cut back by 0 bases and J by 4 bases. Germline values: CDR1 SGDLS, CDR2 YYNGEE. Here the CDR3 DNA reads TGTGCCAGCAGCGTAGAGGGGGCAGCCTATGGCTACACCTTC. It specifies CASSVEGAAYGYTF.

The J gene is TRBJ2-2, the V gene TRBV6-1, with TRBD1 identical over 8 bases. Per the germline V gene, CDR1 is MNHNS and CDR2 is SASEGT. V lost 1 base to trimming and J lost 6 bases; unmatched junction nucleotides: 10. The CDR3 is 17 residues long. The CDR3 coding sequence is TGTGCCAGCAGTGAAGGGAGGAGCAGGGGGCGGGCCGGGGAGCTGTTTTTT. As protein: CASSEGRSRGRAGELFF.

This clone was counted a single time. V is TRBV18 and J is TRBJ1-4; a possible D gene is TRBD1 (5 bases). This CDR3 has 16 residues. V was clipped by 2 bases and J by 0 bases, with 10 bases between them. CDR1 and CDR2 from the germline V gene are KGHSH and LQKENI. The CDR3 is CASSPAAGTTNEKLFF. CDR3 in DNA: TGTGCCAGCTCACCAGCCGCAGGGACAACTAATGAAAAACTGTTTTTT.

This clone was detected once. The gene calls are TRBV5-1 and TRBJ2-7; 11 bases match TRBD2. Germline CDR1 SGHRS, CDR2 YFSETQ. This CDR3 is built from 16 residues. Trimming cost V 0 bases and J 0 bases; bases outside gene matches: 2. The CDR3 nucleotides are TGCGCCAGCAGCTTGGGGCTAGCGGGAGGCTCCTACGAGCAGTACTTC. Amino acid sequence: CASSLGLAGGSYEQYF.